What follows is one T cell receptor (beta chain) and its context. What antigen it recognizes has not been identified. It has no much larger one-base neighbor in the sample; base qualities were not kept. This entry comes from a study of T cell repertoires in cytomegalovirus infection (dated by TCRdb to between 2018 and 2021). Notes on the research overall: The peptide stimulations were aimed at well-studied HLA-B-restricted epitopes as well as recently identified HLA-C-restricted CMV epitopes, whose presentation resists viral immunomodulation. The HLA type of each donor mattered for the analysis, because public TCR beta signatures pointed to carriage of CMV infection along with the matching HLA type. Overall results and qualifications from the work: In both this cohort and an independent cohort of some 370 donors, the cumulative frequency of public TCR beta family members distinguished carriers of CMV infection plus the relevant HLA type. The ex vivo response was dominated by HLA-C-restricted CMV-specific TCR beta clonotypes, which also provided the single most frequent clonotype in two of eight donors.

The treatment or condition label, as the study defines it: in vitro stimulation with specific CMV peptide epitopes to enrich CMV-specific T cells. The CDR3 holds 16 amino acids from the cysteine to the phenylalanine. The kept DNA is CDR3 alone, 48 bases in frame from the first base. Here V drops 4 bases and J drops 7 bases, and the junction holds 10 bases not matched to any gene. CDR1 is given as SGHRS and CDR2 as YFSETQ, both from the germline V gene. The sequencer listed for this sample is Illumina HiSeq 1500. TCRdb cleaned the public reads at Q25 with fastp, built clones with MiXCR and kept in-frame beta chains. Rows with a matching CDR3 protein are joined into one entry that keeps the most common DNA and genes. For this sample there are 370,000 or so distinct CDR3 sequences; about 34% appear just once. The ten top clones hold about 13% of the sample.

This clonotype originated in a human donor in good health (CMV status not recorded). Some clones in this sample may be carry-over from other donors' samples. The chain is assembled from TRBV5-1 and TRBJ2-1; the junction holds 11 bases that match TRBD2. Specimen: cultured PBMCs, collected from culture after CMV antigen stimulation. The sequenced DNA is TGCGCCAGCAGCGCCTTGGGGCTAGCGGGAGGAAATGAGCAGTTCTTC. It specifies CASSALGLAGGNEQFF. Reference TRBV5-1 and TRBJ2-1 genes cover what lies past the CDR3, so the full variable domain is KAGVTQTPRYLIKTRGQQVTLSCSPISGHRSVSWYQQTPGQGLQFLFEYFSETQRNKGNFPGRFSGRQFSNSRSEMNVSTLELGDSALYLCASSALGLAGGNEQFFGPGTRLTVL.